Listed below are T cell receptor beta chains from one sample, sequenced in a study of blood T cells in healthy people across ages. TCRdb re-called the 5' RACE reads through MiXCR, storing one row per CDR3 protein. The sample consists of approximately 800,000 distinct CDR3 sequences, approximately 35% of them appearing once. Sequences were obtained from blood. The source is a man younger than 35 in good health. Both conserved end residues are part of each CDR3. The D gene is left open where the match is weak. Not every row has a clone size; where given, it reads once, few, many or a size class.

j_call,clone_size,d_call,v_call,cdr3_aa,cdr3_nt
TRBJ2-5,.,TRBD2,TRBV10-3,CAISESRLAGKRGETQYF,TGTGCCATCAGTGAGTCCCGGCTAGCGGGCAAAAGAGGGGAGACCCAGTACTTC
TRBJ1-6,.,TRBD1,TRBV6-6,CASSYRQGGNSPPHF,TGTGCCAGCAGTTACCGACAGGGAGGCAATTCACCCCCCCACTTT
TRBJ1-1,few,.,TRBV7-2,CASSPSPENTEAFF,TGTGCCAGCAGCCCGTCACCGGAGAACACTGAAGCTTTCTTT
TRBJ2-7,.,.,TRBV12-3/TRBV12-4,CASSLRVGRYEQYF,TGTGCCAGCAGTTTACGGGTGGGGAGGTACGAGCAGTACTTC
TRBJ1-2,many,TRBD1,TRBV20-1,CSASGGQGYGYTF,TGCAGTGCTTCGGGGGGACAGGGCTATGGCTACACCTTC
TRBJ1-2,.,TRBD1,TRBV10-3,CAISAAQGVGNYGYTF,TGTGCCATCAGTGCCGCACAGGGGGTAGGAAACTATGGCTACACCTTC
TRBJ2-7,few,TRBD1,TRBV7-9,CASSFSWDRAYEQYF,TGTGCCAGCAGCTTTTCCTGGGACAGGGCATACGAGCAGTACTTC
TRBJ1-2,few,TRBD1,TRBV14,CASSQDSPGQHYGYTF,TGTGCCAGCAGCCAAGATTCCCCGGGACAGCACTATGGCTACACCTTC
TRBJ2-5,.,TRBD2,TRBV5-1,CASREAGGPNEQYF,TGCGCCAGCAGAGAAGCGGGAGGGCCCAATGAGCAGTACTTC
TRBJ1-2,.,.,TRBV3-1,CASSPPGLDYGYTF,TGTGCCAGCAGCCCTCCGGGACTGGACTATGGCTACACCTTC
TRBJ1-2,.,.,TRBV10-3,CAISPEEGGYTF,TGTGCCATCAGCCCAGAGGAGGGTGGCTACACCTTC
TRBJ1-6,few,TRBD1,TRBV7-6,CASSLAGTGHDSPLHF,TGTGCCAGCAGCTTAGCAGGGACAGGGCACGATTCACCCCTCCACTTT
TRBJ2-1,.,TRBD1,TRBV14,CASSPGTGDNGQFF,TGTGCCAGCAGCCCAGGGACAGGGGACAATGGGCAGTTCTTC
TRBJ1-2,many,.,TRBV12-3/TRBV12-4,CASSPHRDGMSYTF,TGTGCCAGCAGTCCACACAGGGACGGAATGAGCTACACCTTC
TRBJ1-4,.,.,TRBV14,CASSFGREKLFF,TGTGCCAGCAGCTTTGGGCGTGAAAAACTGTTTTTT
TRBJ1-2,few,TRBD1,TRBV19,CASRRDRVTYGYTF,TGTGCCAGTAGGAGGGACAGGGTGACCTATGGCTACACCTTC
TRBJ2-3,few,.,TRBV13,CASSFDGGTDTQYF,TGTGCCAGCAGCTTTGACGGTGGCACAGATACGCAGTATTTT
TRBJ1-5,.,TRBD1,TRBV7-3,CASSFRQGAHNQPQHF,TGTGCCAGCAGCTTCCGGCAGGGGGCCCACAATCAGCCCCAGCATTTT
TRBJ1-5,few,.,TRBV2,CASSVVSNQPQHF,TGTGCCAGCAGCGTGGTTAGCAATCAGCCCCAGCATTTT
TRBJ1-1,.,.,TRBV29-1,CSVEAPPGAKINMNTEAFF,TGCAGCGTTGAGGCCCCTCCAGGAGCCAAGATTAATATGAACACTGAAGCTTTCTTT
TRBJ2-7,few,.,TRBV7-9,CASSAYGPSSYEQYF,TGTGCCAGCAGCGCCTACGGGCCCAGCTCCTACGAGCAGTACTTC
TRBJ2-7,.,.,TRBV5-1,CASSLAVDGAQYF,TGCGCCAGCAGCTTGGCCGTGGACGGTGCGCAGTACTTC
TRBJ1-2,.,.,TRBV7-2,CASSPDSWGGYTF,TGTGCCAGCAGCCCTGACAGCTGGGGTGGCTACACCTTC
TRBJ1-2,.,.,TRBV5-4,CASSLGLNTYGYTF,TGTGCCAGCAGCTTAGGGTTGAATACCTATGGCTACACCTTC
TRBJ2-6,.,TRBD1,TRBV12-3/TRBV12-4,CASHRGHGASVLTF,TGTGCCAGCCACAGGGGTCATGGGGCCAGCGTCCTGACTTTC
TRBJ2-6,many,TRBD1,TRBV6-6,CASRLGQGNVLTF,TGTGCCAGCAGGTTGGGACAGGGGAACGTCCTGACTTTC
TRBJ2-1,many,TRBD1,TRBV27,CASSLYGVQGYYNEQFF,TGTGCCAGCAGTTTATATGGGGTACAGGGGTACTACAATGAGCAGTTCTTC
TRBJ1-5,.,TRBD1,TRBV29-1,CSVGTGDNQPQHF,TGCAGCGTTGGGACAGGGGACAATCAGCCCCAGCATTTT
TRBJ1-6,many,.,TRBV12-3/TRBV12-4,CASSPPGTNNSPLHF,TGTGCCAGCAGTCCCCCTGGGACGAATAATTCACCCCTCCACTTT
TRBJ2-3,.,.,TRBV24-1,CATSQLTDTQYF,TGTGCCACCAGTCAGTTGACGGATACGCAGTATTTT
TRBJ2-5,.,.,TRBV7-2,CASSVPGSPETQYF,TGTGCCAGCAGCGTTCCCGGGTCCCCGGAGACCCAGTACTTC
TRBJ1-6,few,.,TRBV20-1,CSARQATGNSPLHF,TGCAGTGCCCGCCAGGCCACCGGTAATTCACCCCTCCACTTT
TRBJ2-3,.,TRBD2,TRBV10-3,CAISESSGDTSTDTQYF,TGTGCCATCAGTGAGTCTAGCGGGGATACTAGCACAGATACGCAGTATTTT
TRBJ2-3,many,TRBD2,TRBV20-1,CSALPGAGGQITDTQYF,TGCAGTGCTCTTCCCGGCGCGGGGGGCCAAATCACAGATACGCAGTATTTT
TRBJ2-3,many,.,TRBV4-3,CASSQGAGVDTQYF,TGCGCCAGCAGCCAAGGGGCAGGAGTCGATACGCAGTATTTT
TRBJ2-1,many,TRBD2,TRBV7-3,CASSFVAGGPLNEQFF,TGTGCCAGCAGCTTTGTCGCGGGGGGTCCCCTTAATGAGCAGTTCTTC
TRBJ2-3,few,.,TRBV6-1,CASSEAGLDTQYF,TGTGCCAGCAGTGAGGCCGGCCTAGATACGCAGTATTTT
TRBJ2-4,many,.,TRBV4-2,CASSQDPRDSLAKNIQYF,TGTGCCAGCAGCCAAGATCCCCGGGACTCCCTAGCCAAAAACATTCAGTACTTC
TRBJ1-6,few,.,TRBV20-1,CSASEGVESPLHF,TGCAGTGCTAGCGAGGGGGTCGAGTCACCCCTCCACTTT
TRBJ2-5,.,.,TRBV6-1,CASSRSLGQHGETQYF,TGTGCCAGCAGCCGATCTTTAGGGCAGCACGGCGAGACCCAGTACTTC
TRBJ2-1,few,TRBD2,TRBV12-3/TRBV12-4,CASSDSGENYNEQFF,TGTGCCAGCAGTGATAGCGGGGAGAACTACAATGAGCAGTTCTTC
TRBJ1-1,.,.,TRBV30,CAGVQRQNTEAFF,TGTGCCGGGGTCCAGAGACAGAACACTGAAGCTTTCTTT
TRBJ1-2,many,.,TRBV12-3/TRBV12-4,CASSLAPGGWYGYTF,TGTGCCAGCAGTTTAGCGCCCGGGGGCTGGTATGGCTACACCTTC
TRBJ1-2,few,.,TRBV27,CASTTRAGRSYGYTF,TGTGCCAGCACCACACGCGCGGGACGGAGCTATGGCTACACCTTC
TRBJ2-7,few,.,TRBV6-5,CASRSKIGGSSYEQYF,TGTGCCAGCAGATCCAAAATAGGTGGGAGCTCCTACGAGCAGTACTTC
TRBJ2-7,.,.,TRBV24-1,CATSDPMTEQYF,TGTGCCACCAGTGATCCTATGACTGAGCAGTACTTC
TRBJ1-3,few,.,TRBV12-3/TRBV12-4,CASSLGAPAGNTIYF,TGTGCCAGCAGTTTAGGTGCCCCTGCAGGAAACACCATATATTTT
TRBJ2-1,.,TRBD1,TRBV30,CAWTTGQGSYNEQFF,TGTGCCTGGACAACGGGACAGGGCTCCTACAATGAGCAGTTCTTC
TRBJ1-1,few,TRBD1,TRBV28,CASSPLDRENTEAFF,TGTGCCAGCAGCCCCCTGGACAGGGAGAACACTGAAGCTTTCTTT
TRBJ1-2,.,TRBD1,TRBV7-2,CASSLAVQGAGGYTF,TGTGCCAGCAGCTTAGCGGTACAGGGGGCGGGAGGCTACACCTTC
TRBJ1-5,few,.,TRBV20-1,CSATLPGQPQHF,TGCAGTGCAACCCTGCCGGGGCAGCCCCAGCATTTT
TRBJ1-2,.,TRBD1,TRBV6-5,CASSYSSGTGGRDGYTF,TGTGCCAGCAGTTACTCATCCGGGACAGGGGGGAGGGATGGCTACACCTTC
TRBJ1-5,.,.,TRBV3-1,CASRHPGRGGSNQPQHF,TGTGCCAGCAGGCACCCGGGTCGAGGGGGGAGCAATCAGCCCCAGCATTTT
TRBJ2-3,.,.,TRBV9,CASSVLEGTDTQYF,TGTGCCAGCAGCGTATTGGAGGGCACAGATACGCAGTATTTT
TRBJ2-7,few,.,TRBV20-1,CSAGKGSVFGPYEQYF,TGCAGTGCCGGGAAAGGGTCGGTTTTTGGCCCCTACGAGCAGTACTTC
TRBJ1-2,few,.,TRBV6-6,CASSYSVGSGGNYGYTF,TGTGCCAGCAGTTACTCGGTCGGATCTGGGGGAAACTATGGCTACACCTTC
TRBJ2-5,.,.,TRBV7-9,CASTMGRTFETQYF,TGTGCCAGCACCATGGGACGGACATTTGAGACCCAGTACTTC
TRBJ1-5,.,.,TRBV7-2,CAGSFAEGGQPQHF,TGTGCCGGCAGCTTCGCGGAGGGGGGTCAGCCCCAGCATTTT
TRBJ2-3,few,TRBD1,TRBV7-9,CASSSGQSRSTDTQYF,TGTGCCAGCAGCTCGGGACAGAGCCGTAGCACAGATACGCAGTATTTT